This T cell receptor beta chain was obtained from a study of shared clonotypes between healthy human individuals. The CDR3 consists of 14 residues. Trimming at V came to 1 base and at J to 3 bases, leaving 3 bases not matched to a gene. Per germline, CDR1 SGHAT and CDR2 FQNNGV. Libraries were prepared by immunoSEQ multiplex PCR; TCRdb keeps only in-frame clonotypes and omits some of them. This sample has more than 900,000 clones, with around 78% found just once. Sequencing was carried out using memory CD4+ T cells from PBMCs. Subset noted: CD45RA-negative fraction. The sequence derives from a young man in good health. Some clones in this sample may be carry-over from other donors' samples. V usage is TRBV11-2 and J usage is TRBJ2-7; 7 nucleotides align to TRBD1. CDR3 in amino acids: CASSLGQGIYEQYF. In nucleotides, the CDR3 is TGTGCCAGCAGCTTAGGACAGGGAATCTACGAGCAGTACTTC.